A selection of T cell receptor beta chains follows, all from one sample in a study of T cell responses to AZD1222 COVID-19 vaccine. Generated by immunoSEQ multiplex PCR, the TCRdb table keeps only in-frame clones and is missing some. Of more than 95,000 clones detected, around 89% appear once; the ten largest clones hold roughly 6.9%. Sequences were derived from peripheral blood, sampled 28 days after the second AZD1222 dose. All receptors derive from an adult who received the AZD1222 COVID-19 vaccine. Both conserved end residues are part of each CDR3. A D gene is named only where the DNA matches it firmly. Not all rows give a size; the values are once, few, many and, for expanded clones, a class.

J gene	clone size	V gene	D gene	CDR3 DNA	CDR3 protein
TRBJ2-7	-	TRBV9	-	TGTGCCAGCAGCGCCGGGCCCGGCTCCCTCTACGAGCAGTACTTC	CASSAGPGSLYEQYF
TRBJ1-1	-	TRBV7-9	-	TGTGCCAGCAGCTTAGCCGGGGACGCAGAAGCTTTCTTT	CASSLAGDAEAFF
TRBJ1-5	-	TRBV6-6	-	TGTGCCAGCAACGCCGCATGGGGGCGGCCCCAGCATTTT	CASNAAWGRPQHF
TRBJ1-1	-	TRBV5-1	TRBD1	TGCGCCAGCAGCTTACAGGGGAGCACTGAAGCTTTCTTT	CASSLQGSTEAFF
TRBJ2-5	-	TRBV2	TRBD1	TGTGCCAGCAGGGACAGGGAGGTAAAAGGGGAGACCCAGTACTTC	CASRDREVKGETQYF
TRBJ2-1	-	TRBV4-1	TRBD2	TGCGCCAGCAGCCAAGAACCCACTAGCGGATCCTACAATGAGCAGTTCTTC	CASSQEPTSGSYNEQFF
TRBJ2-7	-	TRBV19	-	TGTGCCAGTAACCCGGACCGCCGCGGATACGAGCAGTACTTC	CASNPDRRGYEQYF
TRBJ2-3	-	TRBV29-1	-	TGCAGCATGTCGGACGGAACAGATACGCAGTATTTT	CSMSDGTDTQYF
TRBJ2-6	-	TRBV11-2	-	TGTGCCAGCAGCTTCGGGATCTCTGGGGCCAACGTCCTGACTTTC	CASSFGISGANVLTF
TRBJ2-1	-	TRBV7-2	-	TGTGCCAGCAGCTTAGAGGCTGCCTACAATGAGCAGTTCTTC	CASSLEAAYNEQFF
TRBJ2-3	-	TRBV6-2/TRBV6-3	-	TGTGCCAGCAGTTACGACCGAGATACGCAGTATTTT	CASSYDRDTQYF
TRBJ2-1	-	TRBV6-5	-	TGTGCCAGCGATTGGGGTTCGGGGTGGAATGAGCAGTTCTTC	CASDWGSGWNEQFF
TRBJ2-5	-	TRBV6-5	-	TGTGCCAGCAGTTACTCTCTGCAGGGGCAAGAGACCCAGTACTTC	CASSYSLQGQETQYF
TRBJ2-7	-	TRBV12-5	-	TGTGCTAGTGGTTTACAGGGTCCGCTTTACGAGCAGTACTTC	CASGLQGPLYEQYF
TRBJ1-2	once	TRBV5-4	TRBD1	TGTGCCAGCAGCTCATCAACCCGGGACAGTAACTATGGCTACACCTTC	CASSSSTRDSNYGYTF
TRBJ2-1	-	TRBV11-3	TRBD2	TGTGCCAGCAGCCCAACTAGCGGGGTTGGGTATGGGAATGAGCAGTTCTTC	CASSPTSGVGYGNEQFF
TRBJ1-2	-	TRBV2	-	TGTGCCAGCAGCACTACACAACAGGGTGGTGGCTACACCTTC	CASSTTQQGGGYTF
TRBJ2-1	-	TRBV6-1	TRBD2	TGTGCCAGCAGTGAAGCTAGCGGGGGGGCCAATGAGCAGTTCTTC	CASSEASGGANEQFF
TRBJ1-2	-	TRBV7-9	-	TGTGCCAGCAGCTTAACAGGACCATCAGCGTATGGCTACACCTTC	CASSLTGPSAYGYTF
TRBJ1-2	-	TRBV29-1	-	TGCAGCGCTTGGAAGGGGGTAGAAGGCTACACCTTC	CSAWKGVEGYTF
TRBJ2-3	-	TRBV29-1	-	TGCAGCGTTGCACAGAGCACAGATACGCAGTATTTT	CSVAQSTDTQYF
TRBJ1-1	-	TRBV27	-	TGTGCCAGCAGTTTAGACAGATTTCGGAACACTGAAGCTTTCTTT	CASSLDRFRNTEAFF
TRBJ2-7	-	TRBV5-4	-	TGTGCCAGCAGCTTGGAAGGGAGCTCCTACGAGCAGTACTTC	CASSLEGSSYEQYF
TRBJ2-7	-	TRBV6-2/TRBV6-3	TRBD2	TGTGCCAGCAGCCCCGGACTAGCGGGGCCCTACGAGCAGTACTTC	CASSPGLAGPYEQYF
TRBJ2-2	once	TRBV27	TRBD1	TGTGCCAGCAGTTTACTGGACAGGGTCGGCACCGGGGAGCTGTTTTTT	CASSLLDRVGTGELFF
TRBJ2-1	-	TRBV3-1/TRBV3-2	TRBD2	TGTGCCAGCAGCCAGGGAAGCGGGGGGGCCCGGGGTCGGCAGTTCTTC	CASSQGSGGARGRQFF
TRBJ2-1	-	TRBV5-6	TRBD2	TGTGCCAGCAGCTTCGGGACTAGCGACTACAATGAGCAGTTCTTC	CASSFGTSDYNEQFF
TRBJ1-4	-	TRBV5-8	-	TGTGCCAGCAGCTTGGATAGGGCAACTAATGAAAAACTGTTTTTT	CASSLDRATNEKLFF
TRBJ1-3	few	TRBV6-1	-	TGTGCCAGCAGTGAACAGCCGATCAGCTCTGGAAACACCATATATTTT	CASSEQPISSGNTIYF
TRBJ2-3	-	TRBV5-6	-	TGTGCCAGCAGCTTGGGAGATACGCAGTATTTT	CASSLGDTQYF
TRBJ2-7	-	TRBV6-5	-	TGTGCCAGCAGTTTCCTACAGGGTTACTACGAGCAGTACTTC	CASSFLQGYYEQYF
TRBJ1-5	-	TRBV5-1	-	TGCGCCAGCAGCTTGGGCGGGCACGGGACTCAGCCCCAGCATTTT	CASSLGGHGTQPQHF
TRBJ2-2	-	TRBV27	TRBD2	TGTGCCAGCAGCCATCTAGCGGGAGGTGACACCGGGGAGCTGTTTTTT	CASSHLAGGDTGELFF
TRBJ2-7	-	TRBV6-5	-	TGTGCCAGCAGTCGACAGGCCCCCTACGAGCAGTACTTC	CASSRQAPYEQYF
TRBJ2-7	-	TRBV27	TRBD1	TGTGCCAGCAGTTTATCGCCTGGGACAGCTTACTACGAGCAGTACTTC	CASSLSPGTAYYEQYF
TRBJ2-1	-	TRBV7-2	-	TGTGCCAGCAGTCTTAGAAGCCGAAATGAGCAGTTCTTC	CASSLRSRNEQFF
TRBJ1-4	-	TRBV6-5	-	TGTGCCAGCAGCTTCGGGGGCGCTAATGAAAAACTGTTTTTT	CASSFGGANEKLFF
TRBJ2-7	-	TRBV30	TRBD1	TGTGCCCTGGGGGACAGCTCCTACGAGCAGTACTTC	CALGDSSYEQYF
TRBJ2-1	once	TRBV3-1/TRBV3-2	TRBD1	TGTGCCAGCAGCCAAGGGGGGACAGGGGGCAACGAGCAGTTCTTC	CASSQGGTGGNEQFF
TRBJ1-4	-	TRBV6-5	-	TGTGCCAGCGGAGAGGACGGTAATGAAAAACTGTTTTTT	CASGEDGNEKLFF
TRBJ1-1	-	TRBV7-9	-	TGTGCCAGCAGCTTTATCCCTCGGAGAAGCATCATGAACACTGAAGCTTTCTTT	CASSFIPRRSIMNTEAFF